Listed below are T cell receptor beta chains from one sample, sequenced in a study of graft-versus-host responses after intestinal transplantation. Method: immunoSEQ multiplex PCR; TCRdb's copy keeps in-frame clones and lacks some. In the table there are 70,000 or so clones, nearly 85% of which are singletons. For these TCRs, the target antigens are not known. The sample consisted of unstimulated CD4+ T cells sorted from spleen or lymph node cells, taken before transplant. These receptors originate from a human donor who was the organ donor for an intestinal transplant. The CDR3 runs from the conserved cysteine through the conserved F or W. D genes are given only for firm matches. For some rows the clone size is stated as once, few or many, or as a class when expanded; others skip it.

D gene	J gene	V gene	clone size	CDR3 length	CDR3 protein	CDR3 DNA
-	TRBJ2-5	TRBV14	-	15	CASSSDGGMAETQYF	TGTGCCAGCAGCTCAGATGGGGGCATGGCAGAGACCCAGTACTTC
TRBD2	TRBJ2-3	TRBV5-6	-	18	CASSLLAGKISGTDTQYF	TGTGCCAGCAGCTTACTAGCGGGGAAAATCTCAGGCACAGATACGCAGTATTTT
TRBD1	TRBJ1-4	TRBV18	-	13	CASSPGQVEKLFF	TGTGCCAGCTCACCAGGACAGGTTGAAAAACTGTTTTTT
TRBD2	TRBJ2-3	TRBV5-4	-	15	CASSWGSGGAATQYF	TGTGCCAGCAGCTGGGGTAGCGGGGGGGCAGCTACGCAGTATTTT
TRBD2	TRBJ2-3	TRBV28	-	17	CASSLRGSGGSTDTQYF	TGTGCCAGCAGTTTAAGGGGGAGCGGGGGGTCCACAGATACGCAGTATTTT
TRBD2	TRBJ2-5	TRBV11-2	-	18	CASSLRPTSGGFGETQYF	TGTGCCAGCAGCTTACGACCAACTAGCGGCGGCTTCGGAGAGACCCAGTACTTC
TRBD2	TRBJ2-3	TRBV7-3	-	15	CASSSVAGPTDTQYF	TGTGCCAGCAGCTCCGTAGCGGGACCCACAGATACGCAGTATTTT
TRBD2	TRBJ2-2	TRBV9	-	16	CASSVFGTINTGELFF	TGTGCCAGCAGCGTCTTCGGGACTATAAACACCGGGGAGCTGTTTTTT
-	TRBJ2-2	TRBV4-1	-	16	CASSPLAGLNTGELFF	TGCGCCAGCAGCCCCTTGGCGGGATTGAACACCGGGGAGCTGTTTTTT
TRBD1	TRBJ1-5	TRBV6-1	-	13	CASRTTGDQPQHF	TGTGCCAGCAGGACCACAGGGGATCAGCCCCAGCATTTT
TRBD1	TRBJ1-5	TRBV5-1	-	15	CASSSGTGGNQPQHF	TGCGCCAGCAGCAGCGGGACAGGGGGCAATCAGCCCCAGCATTTT
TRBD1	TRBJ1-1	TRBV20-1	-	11	CSARGTGEAFF	TGCAGTGCTAGGGGGACAGGGGAAGCTTTCTTT
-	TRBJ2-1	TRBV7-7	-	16	CASSLDGGSSYNEQFF	TGTGCTAGCAGCTTAGATGGGGGGAGCTCCTACAATGAGCAGTTCTTC
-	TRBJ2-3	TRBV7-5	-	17	CARRPKPGTGGARSQYF	TGTGCCAGAAGACCCAAACCAGGGACAGGGGGGGCAAGATCGCAGTATTTT
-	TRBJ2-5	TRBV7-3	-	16	CASSLVGPIRDETQYF	TGTGCCAGCAGCTTAGTAGGCCCAATCAGGGATGAGACCCAGTACTTC
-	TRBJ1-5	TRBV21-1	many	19	CASSRERTGPFYSNQPQHF	TGTGCCAGCAGCAGGGAGCGGACAGGGCCCTTCTATAGCAATCAGCCCCAGCATTTT
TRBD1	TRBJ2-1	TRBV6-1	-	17	CASSGTGQPLPYNEQFF	TGTGCCAGCAGTGGGACAGGGCAGCCACTACCCTACAATGAGCAGTTCTTC
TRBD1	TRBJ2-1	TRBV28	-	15	CASFRTGVYYNEQFF	TGTGCCAGCTTCCGGACAGGCGTGTATTACAATGAGCAGTTCTTC
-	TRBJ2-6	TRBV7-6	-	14	CASSPTGFPGVLTF	TGTGCCAGCAGTCCAACAGGGTTTCCCGGCGTCCTGACTTTC
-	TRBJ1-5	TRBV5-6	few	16	CASSARQDYSNQPQHF	TGTGCCAGCAGCGCACGGCAGGACTATAGCAATCAGCCCCAGCATTTT
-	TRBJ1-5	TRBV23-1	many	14	CASSQEESNQPQHF	TGCGCCAGCAGTCAGGAGGAGAGCAATCAGCCCCAGCATTTT
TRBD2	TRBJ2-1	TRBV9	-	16	CASSVAIAGGSNEQFF	TGTGCCAGCAGCGTAGCTATAGCGGGGGGCAGCAATGAGCAGTTCTTC
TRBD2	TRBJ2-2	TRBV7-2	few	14	CASSFDGGAGELFF	TGTGCCAGCAGCTTCGACGGGGGGGCCGGGGAGCTGTTTTTT
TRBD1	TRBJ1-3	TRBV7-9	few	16	CASSYTGGPSGNTIYF	TGTGCCAGCAGTTATACAGGGGGTCCTTCTGGAAACACCATATATTTT
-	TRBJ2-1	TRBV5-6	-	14	CASSLVRGYNEQFF	TGTGCCAGCAGCTTAGTTAGGGGGTACAATGAGCAGTTCTTC
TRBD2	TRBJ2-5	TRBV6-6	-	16	CASRPRLAGGRETQYF	TGTGCCAGCAGACCCAGACTAGCGGGGGGGCGTGAGACCCAGTACTTC
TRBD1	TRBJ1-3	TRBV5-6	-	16	CASSGDRGPAGNTIYF	TGTGCCAGCAGCGGGGACAGGGGGCCCGCTGGAAACACCATATATTTT
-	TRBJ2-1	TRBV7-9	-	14	CASSFGGTYNEQFF	TGTGCCAGCAGCTTCGGAGGGACCTACAATGAGCAGTTCTTC
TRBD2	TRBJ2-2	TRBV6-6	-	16	CAERPGLAGGTGELFF	TGTGCCGAGCGCCCCGGGCTAGCGGGGGGCACCGGGGAGCTGTTTTTT
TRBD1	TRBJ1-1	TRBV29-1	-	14	CSVEVRGENTEAFF	TGCAGCGTTGAAGTCAGGGGGGAGAACACTGAAGCTTTCTTT
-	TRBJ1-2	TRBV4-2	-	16	CASSQDLDRGIYGYTF	TGTGCCAGCAGCCAAGATCTAGACAGAGGTATCTATGGCTACACCTTC
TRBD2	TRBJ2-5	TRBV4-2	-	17	CASSQGTSGGAGETQYF	TGTGCCAGCAGCCAGGGGACTAGCGGGGGGGCCGGGGAGACCCAGTACTTC
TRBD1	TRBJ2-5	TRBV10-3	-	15	CAIMATTGREETQYF	TGTGCCATCATGGCAACGACAGGGCGGGAAGAGACCCAGTACTTC
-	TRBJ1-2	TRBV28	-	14	CASSPPGLYYGYTF	TGTGCCAGCAGTCCCCCGGGACTGTACTATGGCTACACCTTC
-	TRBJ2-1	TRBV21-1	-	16	CASRKRRDRVYNEQFF	TGTGCCAGCAGGAAAAGACGGGACAGGGTGTACAATGAGCAGTTCTTC
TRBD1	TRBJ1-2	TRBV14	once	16	CASSQAGTGLTYGYTF	TGTGCCAGCAGCCAAGCCGGGACAGGACTTACCTATGGCTACACCTTC
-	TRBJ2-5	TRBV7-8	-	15	CASSLLGGPQETQYF	TGTGCCAGCAGCTTACTCGGGGGGCCTCAAGAGACCCAGTACTTC
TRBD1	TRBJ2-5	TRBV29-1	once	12	CSFGQGTETQYF	TGCAGCTTTGGACAGGGGACTGAGACCCAGTACTTC
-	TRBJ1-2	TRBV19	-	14	CASSIEEGSYGYTF	TGTGCCAGTAGTATAGAGGAGGGGTCCTATGGCTACACCTTC
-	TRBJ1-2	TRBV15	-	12	CATSRELYGYTF	TGTGCCACCAGCAGAGAATTATATGGCTACACCTTC
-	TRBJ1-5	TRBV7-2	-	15	CASSLVADGNQPQHF	TGTGCCAGCAGCTTAGTGGCGGATGGCAATCAGCCCCAGCATTTT
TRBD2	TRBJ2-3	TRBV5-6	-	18	CASSPSGGPTSSTDTQYF	TGTGCCAGCAGCCCTAGCGGGGGGCCCACCTCTAGCACAGATACGCAGTATTTT
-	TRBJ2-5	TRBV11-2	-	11	CASSSGETQYF	TGTGCCAGCAGCTCGGGAGAGACCCAGTACTTC